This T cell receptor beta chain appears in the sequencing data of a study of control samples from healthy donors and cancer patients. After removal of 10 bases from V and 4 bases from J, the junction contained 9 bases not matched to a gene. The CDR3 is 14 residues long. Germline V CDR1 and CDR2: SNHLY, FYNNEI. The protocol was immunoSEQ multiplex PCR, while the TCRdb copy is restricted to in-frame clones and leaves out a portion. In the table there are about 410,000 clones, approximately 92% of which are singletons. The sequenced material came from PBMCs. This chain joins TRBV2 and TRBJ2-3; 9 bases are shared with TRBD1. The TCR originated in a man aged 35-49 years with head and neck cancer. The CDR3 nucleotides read TGTGCCAAAGGAGGGACAGGGTACGCAGATACGCAGTATTTT. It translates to CAKGGTGYADTQYF.